This T cell receptor beta chain is from a study of shared T cell receptors in the human thymus. Sequencing used immunoSEQ multiplex PCR; TCRdb keeps in-frame clones, though not all of them. The sample shows just under 550,000 clones, more than 75% of them seen only once. The CDR3 has 17 residues. J was trimmed by 0 bases and V by 1 base; bases with no gene match: 7. CDR1 is MNHNS and CDR2 is SASEGT in the germline V gene. A further study also used this sample, focusing on human thymus T cells.

The material sequenced was thymocytes. The TCR originated in a boy in the first two years of life with a congenital heart defect. This rearrangement joins TRBV6-1 to TRBJ1-1, with 8 bases fitting TRBD1. Here the CDR3 DNA reads TGTGCCAGCAGTGAAGATCACAGGGGGTCAATGAACACTGAAGCTTTCTTT. Protein product: CASSEDHRGSMNTEAFF.